These T cell receptor beta chains were read from a single sample in a study of regulatory T cells in long-lasting Graves disease. TCRdb used MiXCR to reprocess the multiplex PCR reads, holding one entry per CDR3 protein. The sample contains some 350,000 distinct CDR3 sequences, roughly 17% of which appear only once. These same records also appear under a second study, on T cells in Graves' hyperthyroidism and ophthalmopathy.

The specimen was peripheral blood mononuclear cells (PBMCs), collected at new diagnosis, from a patient treated with antithyroid drugs. The source of these receptors is a woman aged 18-29 years with Graves disease. Both conserved end residues are part of each CDR3. Each record gives: clone size, D gene, V gene, J gene, CDR3 length, CDR3 protein, CDR3 DNA. A D gene is named only where the DNA matches it firmly. Only part of the rows carry a size: once, few, many, or a class if the clone is expanded.

clone_size: many
d_call: .
v_call: TRBV12-3/TRBV12-4
j_call: TRBJ1-2
cdr3_length: 14
cdr3_aa: CASSLAGVDGGYTF
cdr3_nt: TGTGCCAGCAGTTTAGCGGGGGTCGACGGGGGCTACACCTTC

clone_size: many
d_call: .
v_call: TRBV18
j_call: TRBJ2-7
cdr3_length: 13
cdr3_aa: CASSVGADRLQYF
cdr3_nt: TGTGCCAGCTCAGTCGGGGCCGACAGGTTGCAGTACTTC

clone_size: .
d_call: .
v_call: TRBV11-3
j_call: TRBJ1-1
cdr3_length: 13
cdr3_aa: CASSLAEGTEAFF
cdr3_nt: TGTGCCAGCAGCTTAGCGGAAGGCACTGAAGCTTTCTTT

clone_size: .
d_call: TRBD2
v_call: TRBV11-2
j_call: TRBJ2-7
cdr3_length: 15
cdr3_aa: CASSSGLAGVREQYF
cdr3_nt: TGTGCCAGCAGCTCGGGACTAGCGGGAGTCAGGGAGCAGTACTTC

clone_size: .
d_call: .
v_call: TRBV5-4
j_call: TRBJ2-5
cdr3_length: 15
cdr3_aa: CASSLAGSGQETQYF
cdr3_nt: TGTGCCAGCAGCTTGGCGGGTAGCGGCCAAGAGACCCAGTACTTC

clone_size: many
d_call: .
v_call: TRBV11-2
j_call: TRBJ1-1
cdr3_length: 15
cdr3_aa: CASSLVFLGLFEAFF
cdr3_nt: TGTGCCAGCAGCTTAGTTTTCCTTGGACTGTTTGAAGCTTTCTTT

clone_size: few
d_call: .
v_call: TRBV5-1
j_call: TRBJ1-2
cdr3_length: 14
cdr3_aa: CASSWTDSNYGYTF
cdr3_nt: TGCGCCAGCAGCTGGACGGACTCTAACTATGGCTACACCTTC

clone_size: few
d_call: .
v_call: TRBV9
j_call: TRBJ1-2
cdr3_length: 15
cdr3_aa: CASSVDITHMYGYTF
cdr3_nt: TGTGCCAGCAGCGTAGACATAACTCATATGTACGGCTACACCTTC

clone_size: few
d_call: TRBD2
v_call: TRBV7-9
j_call: TRBJ2-3
cdr3_length: 16
cdr3_aa: CASSTGLAGYTDTQYF
cdr3_nt: TGTGCCAGCAGCACGGGACTAGCGGGTTACACAGATACGCAGTATTTT

clone_size: .
d_call: .
v_call: TRBV4-1
j_call: TRBJ1-3
cdr3_length: 16
cdr3_aa: CASSQEDGSSGNTIYF
cdr3_nt: TGCGCCAGCAGCCAAGAGGACGGAAGCTCTGGAAACACCATATATTTT

clone_size: many
d_call: TRBD1
v_call: TRBV5-1
j_call: TRBJ2-1
cdr3_length: 17
cdr3_aa: CASSISRQGLTYNEQFF
cdr3_nt: TGCGCCAGCAGCATCTCACGACAGGGTTTAACCTACAATGAGCAGTTCTTC

clone_size: many
d_call: .
v_call: TRBV28
j_call: TRBJ2-4
cdr3_length: 13
cdr3_aa: CASSLTGQNIQYF
cdr3_nt: TGTGCCAGCAGTCTAACAGGGCAAAACATTCAGTACTTC

clone_size: many
d_call: TRBD1
v_call: TRBV20-1
j_call: TRBJ1-6
cdr3_length: 15
cdr3_aa: CSASATGTGNSPLHF
cdr3_nt: TGCAGTGCTAGTGCGACCGGGACAGGGAATTCACCCCTCCACTTT

clone_size: .
d_call: TRBD1
v_call: TRBV27
j_call: TRBJ2-7
cdr3_length: 15
cdr3_aa: CVSSSPGQRAYEQYF
cdr3_nt: TGTGTCAGCAGTTCTCCGGGACAGCGCGCCTACGAGCAGTACTTC

clone_size: many
d_call: TRBD2
v_call: TRBV9
j_call: TRBJ2-3
cdr3_length: 14
cdr3_aa: CASSVLGTRDTQYF
cdr3_nt: TGTGCCAGCAGCGTACTTGGGACTAGGGATACGCAGTATTTT

clone_size: .
d_call: .
v_call: TRBV9
j_call: TRBJ2-2
cdr3_length: 13
cdr3_aa: CASSPYLTGELFF
cdr3_nt: TGTGCCAGCAGCCCATACCTTACCGGGGAGCTGTTTTTT

clone_size: .
d_call: TRBD2
v_call: TRBV9
j_call: TRBJ2-5
cdr3_length: 15
cdr3_aa: CASSVGLATQETRYF
cdr3_nt: TGTGCCAGCAGCGTCGGACTAGCGACACAAGAGACCCGGTACTTC

clone_size: many
d_call: TRBD2
v_call: TRBV28
j_call: TRBJ2-7
cdr3_length: 14
cdr3_aa: CASSEPGWGGEQYF
cdr3_nt: TGTGCCAGCAGTGAACCAGGGTGGGGGGGCGAGCAGTACTTC

clone_size: .
d_call: .
v_call: TRBV9
j_call: TRBJ2-5
cdr3_length: 15
cdr3_aa: CASSVAGVPEETQYF
cdr3_nt: TGTGCCAGCAGCGTAGCAGGGGTGCCCGAAGAGACCCAGTACTTC

clone_size: many
d_call: TRBD2
v_call: TRBV9
j_call: TRBJ2-1
cdr3_length: 16
cdr3_aa: CASAVGGSPSYNEQFF
cdr3_nt: TGTGCCAGCGCCGTGGGGGGGTCACCCTCCTACAATGAGCAGTTCTTC

clone_size: .
d_call: .
v_call: TRBV30
j_call: TRBJ1-4
cdr3_length: 17
cdr3_aa: CAWNTNYKAGPYEKLFF
cdr3_nt: TGTGCCTGGAATACCAACTACAAGGCGGGCCCCTATGAAAAACTGTTTTTT

clone_size: .
d_call: .
v_call: TRBV6-5
j_call: TRBJ2-7
cdr3_length: 16
cdr3_aa: CASSYLAGDPGYEQYF
cdr3_nt: TGTGCCAGCAGTTACCTTGCAGGGGACCCAGGGTACGAGCAGTACTTC

clone_size: many
d_call: .
v_call: TRBV5-1
j_call: TRBJ2-3
cdr3_length: 15
cdr3_aa: CASSLEQASTDTQYF
cdr3_nt: TGCGCCAGCAGCTTGGAGCAGGCGAGCACAGATACGCAGTATTTT

clone_size: few
d_call: .
v_call: TRBV6-5
j_call: TRBJ1-5
cdr3_length: 13
cdr3_aa: CASSYLQYQPQHF
cdr3_nt: TGTGCCAGCAGTTACCTCCAGTATCAGCCCCAGCATTTT

clone_size: many
d_call: .
v_call: TRBV3-1
j_call: TRBJ1-1
cdr3_length: 13
cdr3_aa: CASSQVTNTEAFF
cdr3_nt: TGTGCCAGCAGCCAAGTCACAAACACTGAAGCTTTCTTT

clone_size: few
d_call: .
v_call: TRBV19
j_call: TRBJ1-1
cdr3_length: 11
cdr3_aa: CASSQRYKAFF
cdr3_nt: TGTGCCAGTAGTCAACGGTACAAAGCTTTCTTT

clone_size: .
d_call: .
v_call: TRBV6-1
j_call: TRBJ2-6
cdr3_length: 15
cdr3_aa: CASSDGIDGANVLTF
cdr3_nt: TGTGCCAGCAGCGACGGGATTGATGGGGCCAACGTCCTGACTTTC

clone_size: many
d_call: .
v_call: TRBV2
j_call: TRBJ2-3
cdr3_length: 15
cdr3_aa: CASSVTGLEGDTQYF
cdr3_nt: TGTGCCAGCAGTGTAACGGGGTTAGAGGGAGATACGCAGTATTTT

clone_size: .
d_call: .
v_call: TRBV5-1
j_call: TRBJ2-6
cdr3_length: 16
cdr3_aa: CASGAGLVTGANVLTF
cdr3_nt: TGCGCCAGTGGCGCAGGATTAGTAACGGGGGCCAACGTCCTGACTTTC

clone_size: many
d_call: TRBD1
v_call: TRBV2
j_call: TRBJ1-2
cdr3_length: 12
cdr3_aa: CASRQGNYGYTF
cdr3_nt: TGTGCCAGCCGACAGGGGAACTATGGCTACACCTTC

clone_size: many
d_call: .
v_call: TRBV24-1
j_call: TRBJ2-1
cdr3_length: 17
cdr3_aa: CATSDPGHTGRTNEQFF
cdr3_nt: TGTGCCACCAGTGACCCGGGACATACAGGGCGTACCAATGAGCAGTTCTTC

clone_size: .
d_call: .
v_call: TRBV7-8
j_call: TRBJ1-1
cdr3_length: 12
cdr3_aa: CASSYGSTEAFF
cdr3_nt: TGTGCCAGCAGCTACGGGAGCACTGAAGCTTTCTTT

clone_size: many
d_call: .
v_call: TRBV29-1
j_call: TRBJ1-5
cdr3_length: 14
cdr3_aa: CSVARGGGGQPQHF
cdr3_nt: TGCAGCGTAGCTCGGGGCGGTGGCGGTCAGCCCCAGCATTTT